One and the same sample provided the 14 T cell receptor beta chains below, sequenced in a study of T-cell reconstitution after alpha-beta-depleted transplantation in children. Preparation of the TCRbeta library was carried out with unique molecular identifiers. Each CDR3 protein gets one entry after TCRdb re-called the PCR reads with MiXCR. The sample carries 800,000 to 1,000,000 distinct CDR3 sequences, about 31% recorded once. This material consisted of PBMCs, mostly from graft donor cells, taken 360 days after TCRalphabeta/CD19-depleted stem cell transplant. These receptors were taken from a boy under three years old who had a stem cell transplant for SCID, so the T cells may come from the graft donor.

The chain joins TRBV15 to TRBJ1-1, with D perhaps matching TRBD1 (6 bases). CDR3 length equals 14 residues. V shed 5 bases and J shed 11 bases, with 21 bases lying between them. Germline CDR1 is LNHNV and CDR2 is YYDKDF (reference sequence). The CDR3 DNA follows: TGTGCCACCAGCCAAAAAAGGGGGTTTCCGAACGCTTTCTTT. Its translation is CATSQKRGFPNAFF.

This chain uses TRBV3-1 with TRBJ1-4; unclear D gene. Germline values: CDR1 LGHDT, CDR2 YNNKEL (reference sequence). This CDR3 comprises 15 residues. The V end lost 1 base, the J end lost 7 bases, and 13 bases lay between the germline ends. CDR3 sequence: CASSQGGYEFEKLFF. In nucleotides, the CDR3 is TGTGCCAGCAGCCAAGGCGGTTACGAGTTTGAAAAACTGTTTTTT.

This chain uses TRBV12-3 or TRBV12-4 with TRBJ2-7; D remains ambiguous. V was clipped by 5 bases and J by 0 bases, with 17 bases between them. There are 16 residues in the CDR3. The CDR3 DNA is TGTGCCAGCAGTCCGATGGGCTCTCTAATCTCCTACGAGCAGTACTTC. Translation: CASSPMGSLISYEQYF.

This chain links TRBV7-6 with TRBJ2-1; D might be TRBD1 (6 bases). The CDR3 is 15 amino acids. The germline V and J ends were trimmed by 6 bases and 7 bases, with 19 bases remaining between them. Germline V gives CDR1 SGHVS, CDR2 FNYEAQ. This CDR3 reads CASSPVIGGLNEQFF. In DNA, the CDR3 is TGTGCCAGCAGTCCCGTTATTGGGGGCCTGAATGAGCAGTTCTTC.

V usage is TRBV5-1 and J usage is TRBJ1-1, with D tentatively TRBD1 (5 bases). The CDR3 has 15 amino acids. Germline CDR1 and CDR2: SGHRS and YFSETQ. V shed 1 base and J shed 1 base, with 11 bases lying between them. This CDR3 reads CASSLWAGPNTEAFF. The CDR3 DNA follows: TGCGCCAGCAGCTTGTGGGCGGGACCGAACACTGAAGCTTTCTTT.

This chain joins TRBV6-5 and TRBJ2-7; D assignment may be TRBD1 or TRBD2 (6 bases each). Germline V gene sequence: CDR1 MNHEY, CDR2 SVGAGI. The V end was cut by 7 bases, the J end by 1 base, with 14 bases between. CDR3 size: 14 residues. The CDR3 protein is CASNSRGVSYEQYF. The CDR3 nucleotides are TGTGCCAGCAATTCGAGGGGGGTTTCCTACGAGCAGTACTTC.

The chain has TRBV28 and TRBJ1-1; D gene ambiguous. The CDR3 sequence is 11 residues long. Looked up from germline, CDR1 is MDHEN and CDR2 is SYDVKM. Trimming removed 1 base at V and 4 bases at J, with 1 base between. CDR3 amino acids: CASSLFTEAFF. The CDR3 DNA follows: TGTGCCAGCAGTTTATTCACTGAAGCTTTCTTT.

This clonotype came up a few times. The rearrangement uses TRBV20-1 and TRBJ1-1; TRBD1 might be the D (5 bases). This CDR3 is 14 amino acids long. V was trimmed by 7 bases and J by 0 bases, leaving 15 bases between them. From germline, CDR1 is DFQATT and CDR2 SNEGSKA (reference sequence). The CDR3 DNA follows: TGCAGTGGCCGAAGCGGGGGACTGAACACTGAAGCTTTCTTT. Translated: CSGRSGGLNTEAFF.

This clonotype was counted a few times. This chain connects TRBV7-2 to TRBJ2-2; 10 bases line up with TRBD1. V shed 3 bases and J 4 bases; nucleotides not matched to a gene: 5. Germline V lookup: CDR1 SGHTA, CDR2 FQGNSA. CDR3 length: 16 residues. CDR3 residues: CASSFRQGAGTGELFF. CDR3 DNA sequence: TGTGCCAGCAGCTTCCGACAGGGGGCGGGCACCGGGGAGCTGTTTTTT.

This clonotype has a handful of counts. V usage is TRBV12-3 or TRBV12-4 and J usage is TRBJ2-7; 8 bases match TRBD2. The CDR3 consists of 14 residues. The V segment lost 6 bases and the J segment 0 bases; nucleotides outside the gene matches: 4. The CDR3 here is CASSERGYSYEQYF. CDR3 DNA sequence: TGTGCCAGCAGCGAGCGGGGGTACTCCTACGAGCAGTACTTC.

Ten or more counts support this clonotype. The chain carries TRBV20-1 and TRBJ2-5; TRBD2 might be the D (5 bases). Germline V gene lookup returns CDR1 DFQATT and CDR2 SNEGSKA (reference sequence). Deletions cut 5 bases from V and 1 base from J, with 11 bases between. The CDR3 is 13 residues long. DNA for the CDR3: TGCAGTGCTTGTCGGGGTACCCAAGAGACCCAGTACTTC. Its protein is CSACRGTQETQYF.

The chain is built from TRBV20-1 and TRBJ1-5; the D is unclear. This CDR3 spans 14 amino acids. Germline CDR1 and CDR2: DFQATT and SNEGSKA (reference sequence). Trimming took off 3 bases at V and 5 bases at J, with 14 bases between the two ends. This CDR3 is CSASRGSLDQPQHF. DNA for the CDR3: TGCAGTGCTAGTCGGGGTAGCTTAGATCAGCCCCAGCATTTT.

This clonotype was seen more than once but under ten times. The CDR3 here is CSASSSTDTQYF. In nucleotides, the CDR3 is TGCAGTGCTAGTTCATCCACAGATACGCAGTATTTT. V is TRBV20-1 and J is TRBJ2-3; unclear D gene. The length of the CDR3 is 12 residues. Trimming took off 3 bases at V and 2 bases at J, with 6 bases between the two ends. Germline lookup yields CDR1 DFQATT and CDR2 SNEGSKA (reference sequence).

V and J are TRBV12-3 or TRBV12-4 and TRBJ1-1; D is unresolved. V was trimmed by 5 bases and J by 2 bases, leaving 15 bases between them. There are 15 residues in the CDR3. The CDR3 sequence is CASSPTTTDNTEAFF. The CDR3 DNA reads as TGTGCCAGCAGTCCGACGACTACTGACAACACTGAAGCTTTCTTT.